The 2 T cell receptor beta chains below come from one sample, sequenced in a study of cytomegalovirus exposure and HLA in healthy donors. The protocol was immunoSEQ multiplex PCR, while the TCRdb copy is restricted to in-frame clones and leaves out a portion. The sample has fewer than 200,000 clones, around 85% seen once; the top ten hold approximately 15%. The specimen was PBMCs. These receptors originate from a man between 18 and 29 years old in good health and CMV-seropositive.

CDR3 coding DNA: TGTGCCAGCACCATCAGGGAGAACACTGAAGCTTTCTTT. Its translation: CASTIRENTEAFF. The chain employs TRBV6-1 and TRBJ1-1; the D gene is possibly TRBD1 (5 bases). The V end was cut by 7 bases, the J end by 1 base, with 10 bases between. Germline assignment: CDR1 MNHNS and CDR2 SASEGT. The CDR3 is 13 residues long.

This clone has only one observation. The rearrangement joins TRBV4-1 to TRBJ1-1; no clear D. CDR3 length equals 13 residues. Germline V CDR1 and CDR2: MGHRA, YSYEKL. V dropped 6 bases and J dropped 4 bases, with 12 bases sitting between them. The CDR3, as DNA: TGCGCCAGCAGGACTGGAGGAGCCACTGAAGCTTTCTTT. It specifies CASRTGGATEAFF.